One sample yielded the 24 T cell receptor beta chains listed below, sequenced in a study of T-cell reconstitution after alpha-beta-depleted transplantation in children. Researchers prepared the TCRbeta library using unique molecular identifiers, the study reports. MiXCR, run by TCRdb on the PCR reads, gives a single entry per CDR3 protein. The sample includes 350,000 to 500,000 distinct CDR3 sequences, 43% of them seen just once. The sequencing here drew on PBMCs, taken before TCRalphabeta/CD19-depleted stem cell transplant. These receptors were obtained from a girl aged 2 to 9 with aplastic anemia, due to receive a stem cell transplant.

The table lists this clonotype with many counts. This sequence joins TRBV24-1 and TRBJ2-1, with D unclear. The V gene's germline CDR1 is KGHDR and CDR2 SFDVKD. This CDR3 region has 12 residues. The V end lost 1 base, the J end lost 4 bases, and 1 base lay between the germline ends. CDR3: CATSDLYNEQFF. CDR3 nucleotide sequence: TGTGCCACCAGTGATTTATACAATGAGCAGTTCTTC.

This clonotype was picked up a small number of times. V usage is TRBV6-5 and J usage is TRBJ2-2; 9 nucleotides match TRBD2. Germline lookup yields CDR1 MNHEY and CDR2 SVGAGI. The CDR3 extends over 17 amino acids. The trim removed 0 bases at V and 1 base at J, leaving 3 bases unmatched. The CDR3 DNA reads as TGTGCCAGCAGTTACTCGGGTAGCGGGGGGAACACCGGGGAGCTGTTTTTT. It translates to CASSYSGSGGNTGELFF.

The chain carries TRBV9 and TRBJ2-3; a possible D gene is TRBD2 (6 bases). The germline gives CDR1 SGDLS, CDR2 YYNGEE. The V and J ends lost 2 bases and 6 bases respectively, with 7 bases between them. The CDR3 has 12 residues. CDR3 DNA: TGTGCCAGCAGCGTCCGGGAGGATACGCAGTATTTT. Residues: CASSVREDTQYF.

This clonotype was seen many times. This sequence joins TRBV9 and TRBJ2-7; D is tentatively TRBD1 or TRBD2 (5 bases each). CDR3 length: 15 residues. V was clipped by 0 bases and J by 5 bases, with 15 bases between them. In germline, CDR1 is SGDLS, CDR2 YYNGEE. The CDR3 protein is CASSVEGRELDEQYF. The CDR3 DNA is TGTGCCAGCAGCGTAGAGGGACGAGAATTGGACGAGCAGTACTTC.

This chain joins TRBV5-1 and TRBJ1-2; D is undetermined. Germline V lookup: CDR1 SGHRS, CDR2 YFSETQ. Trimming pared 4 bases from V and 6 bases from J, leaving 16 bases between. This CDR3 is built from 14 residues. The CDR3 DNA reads TGCGCCAGCAGCCGGTCCCGGCCGGTTGATGGCTACACCTTC. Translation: CASSRSRPVDGYTF.

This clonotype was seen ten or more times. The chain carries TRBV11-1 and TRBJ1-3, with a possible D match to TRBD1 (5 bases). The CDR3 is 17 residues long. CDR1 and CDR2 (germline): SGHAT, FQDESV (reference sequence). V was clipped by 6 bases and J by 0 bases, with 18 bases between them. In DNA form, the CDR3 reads TGTGCCAGCAGTTCTTATCACGCCAGGGACTCTGGAAACACCATATATTTT. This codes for CASSSYHARDSGNTIYF.

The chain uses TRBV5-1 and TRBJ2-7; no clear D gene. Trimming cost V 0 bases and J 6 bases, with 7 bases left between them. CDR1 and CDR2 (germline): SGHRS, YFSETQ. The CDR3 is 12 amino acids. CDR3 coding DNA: TGCGCCAGCAGCTTGGTAGGGATCGAGCAGTACTTC. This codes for CASSLVGIEQYF.

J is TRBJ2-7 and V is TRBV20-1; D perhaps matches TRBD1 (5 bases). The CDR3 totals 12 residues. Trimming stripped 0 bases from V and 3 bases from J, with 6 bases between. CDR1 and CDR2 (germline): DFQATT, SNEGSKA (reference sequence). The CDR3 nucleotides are TGCAGTGCTAGAGATCAGGGCTACGAGCAGTACTTC. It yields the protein CSARDQGYEQYF.

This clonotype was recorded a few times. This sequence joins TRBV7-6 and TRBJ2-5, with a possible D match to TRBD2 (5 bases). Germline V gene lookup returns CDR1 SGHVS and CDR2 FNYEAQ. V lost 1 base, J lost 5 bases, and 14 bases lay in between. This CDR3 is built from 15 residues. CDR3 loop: CASSLVRGSGETQYF. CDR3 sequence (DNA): TGTGCCAGCAGCTTAGTTCGGGGATCGGGGGAGACCCAGTACTTC.

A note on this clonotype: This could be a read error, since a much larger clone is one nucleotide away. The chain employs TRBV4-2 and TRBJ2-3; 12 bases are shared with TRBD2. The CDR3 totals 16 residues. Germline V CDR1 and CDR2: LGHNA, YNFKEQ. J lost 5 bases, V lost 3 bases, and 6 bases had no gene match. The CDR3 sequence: CASSQLTSGGLDTQYF. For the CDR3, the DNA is TGTGCCAGCAGCCAGTTGACTAGCGGGGGACTAGATACGCAGTATTTT.

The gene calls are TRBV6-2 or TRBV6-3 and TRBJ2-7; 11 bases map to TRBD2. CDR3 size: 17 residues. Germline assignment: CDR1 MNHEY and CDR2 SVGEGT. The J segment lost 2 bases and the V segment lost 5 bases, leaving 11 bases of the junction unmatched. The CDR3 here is CASSHARLAGTPYEQYF. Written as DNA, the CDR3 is TGTGCCAGCAGTCACGCCCGACTAGCGGGAACTCCCTACGAGCAGTACTTC.

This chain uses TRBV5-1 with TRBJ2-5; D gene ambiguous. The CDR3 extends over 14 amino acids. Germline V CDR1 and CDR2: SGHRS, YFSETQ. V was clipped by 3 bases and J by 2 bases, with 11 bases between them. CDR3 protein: CASSSLVSQETQYF. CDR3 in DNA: TGCGCCAGCAGCTCCCTCGTCTCACAAGAGACCCAGTACTTC.

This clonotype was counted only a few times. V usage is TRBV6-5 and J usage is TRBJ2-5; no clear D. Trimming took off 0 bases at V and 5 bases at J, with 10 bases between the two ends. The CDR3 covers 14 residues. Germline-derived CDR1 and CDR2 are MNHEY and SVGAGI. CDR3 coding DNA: TGTGCCAGCAGTTACTCGATGTTCGGGGAGACCCAGTACTTC. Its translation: CASSYSMFGETQYF.

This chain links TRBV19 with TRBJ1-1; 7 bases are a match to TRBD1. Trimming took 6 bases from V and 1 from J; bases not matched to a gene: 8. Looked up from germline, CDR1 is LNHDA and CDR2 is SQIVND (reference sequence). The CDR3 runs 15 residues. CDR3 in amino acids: CASSLGGTANTEAFF. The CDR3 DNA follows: TGTGCCAGTAGCCTTGGAGGGACAGCGAACACTGAAGCTTTCTTT.

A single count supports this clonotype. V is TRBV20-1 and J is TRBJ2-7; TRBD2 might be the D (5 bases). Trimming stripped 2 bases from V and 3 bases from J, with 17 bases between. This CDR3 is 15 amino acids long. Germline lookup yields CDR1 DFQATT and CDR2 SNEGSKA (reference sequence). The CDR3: CSARSRRLASYEQYF. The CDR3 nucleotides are TGCAGTGCTAGAAGTCGTCGGCTAGCAAGCTACGAGCAGTACTTC.

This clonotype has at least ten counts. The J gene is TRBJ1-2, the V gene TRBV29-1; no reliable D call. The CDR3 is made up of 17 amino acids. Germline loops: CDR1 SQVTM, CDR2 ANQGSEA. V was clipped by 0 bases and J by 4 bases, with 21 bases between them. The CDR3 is CSVEDSLGLGRSYGYTF. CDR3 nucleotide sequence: TGCAGCGTTGAAGATTCCCTAGGTTTGGGGAGGAGCTATGGCTACACCTTC.

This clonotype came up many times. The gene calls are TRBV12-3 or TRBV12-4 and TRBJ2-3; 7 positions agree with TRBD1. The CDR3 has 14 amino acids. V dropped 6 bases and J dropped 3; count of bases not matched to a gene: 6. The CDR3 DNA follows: TGTGCCAGCAGGGTACAGGGGATGACAGATACGCAGTATTTT. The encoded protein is CASRVQGMTDTQYF.

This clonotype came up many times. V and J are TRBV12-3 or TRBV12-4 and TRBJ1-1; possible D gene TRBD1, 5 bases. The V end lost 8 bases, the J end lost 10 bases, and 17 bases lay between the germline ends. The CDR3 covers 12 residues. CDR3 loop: CASAERGDGAFF. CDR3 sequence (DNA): TGTGCCAGCGCCGAACGGGGGGACGGAGCTTTCTTT.

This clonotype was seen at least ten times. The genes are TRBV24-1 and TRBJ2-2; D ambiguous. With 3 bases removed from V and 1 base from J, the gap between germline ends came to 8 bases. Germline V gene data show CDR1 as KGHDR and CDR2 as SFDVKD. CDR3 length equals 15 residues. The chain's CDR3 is CATSDATENTGELFF. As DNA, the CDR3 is TGTGCCACCAGTGATGCGACCGAGAACACCGGGGAGCTGTTTTTT.

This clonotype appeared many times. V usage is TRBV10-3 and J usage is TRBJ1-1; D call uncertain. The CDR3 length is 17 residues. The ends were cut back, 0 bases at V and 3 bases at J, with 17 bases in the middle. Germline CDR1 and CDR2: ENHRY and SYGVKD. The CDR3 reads CAISESTVRYWHTEAFF. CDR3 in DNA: TGTGCCATCAGTGAGTCGACGGTAAGGTATTGGCACACTGAAGCTTTCTTT.

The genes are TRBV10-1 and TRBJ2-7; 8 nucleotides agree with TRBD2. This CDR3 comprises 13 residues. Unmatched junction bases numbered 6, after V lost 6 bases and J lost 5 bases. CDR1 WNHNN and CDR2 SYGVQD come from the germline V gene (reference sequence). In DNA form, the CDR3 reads TGCGCCAGCAGCCGAGGAGCGGGAGACGAGCAGTACTTC. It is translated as CASSRGAGDEQYF.

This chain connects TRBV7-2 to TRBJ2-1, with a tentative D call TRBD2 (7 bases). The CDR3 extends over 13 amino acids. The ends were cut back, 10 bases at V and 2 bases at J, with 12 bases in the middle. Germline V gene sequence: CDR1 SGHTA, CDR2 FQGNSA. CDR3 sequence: CANAGAPYNEQFF. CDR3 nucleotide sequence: TGTGCCAACGCGGGGGCCCCCTACAATGAGCAGTTCTTC.

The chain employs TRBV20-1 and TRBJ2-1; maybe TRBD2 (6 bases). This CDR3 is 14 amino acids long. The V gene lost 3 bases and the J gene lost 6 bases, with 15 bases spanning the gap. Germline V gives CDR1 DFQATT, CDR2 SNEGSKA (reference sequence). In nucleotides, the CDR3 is TGCAGTGCTAGCAGGGAGGCCTGGATCAATGAGCAGTTCTTC. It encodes CSASREAWINEQFF.

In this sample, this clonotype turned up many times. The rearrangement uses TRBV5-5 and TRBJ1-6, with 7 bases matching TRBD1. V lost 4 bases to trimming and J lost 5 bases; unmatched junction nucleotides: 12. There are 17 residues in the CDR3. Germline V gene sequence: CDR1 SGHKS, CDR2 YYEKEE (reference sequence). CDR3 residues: CASSLTVGQLNNSPLHF. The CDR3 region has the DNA TGTGCCAGCAGCCTAACAGTGGGACAGTTGAATAATTCACCCCTCCACTTT. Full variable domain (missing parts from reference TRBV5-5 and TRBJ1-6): DAGVTQSPTHLIKTRGQQVTLRCSPISGHKSVSWYQQVLGQGPQFIFQYYEKEERGRGNFPDRFSARQFPNYSSELNVNALLLGDSALYLCASSLTVGQLNNSPLHFGNGTRLTVT.